The T cell receptor beta chain under discussion was sequenced for a study of blood T cell repertoires in COVID-19. Study at large: The United States, Italy and Spain provided the acute and convalescent COVID-19 samples.

How the authors handled the data: Amplification with reference gene primers provided the estimates of nucleated cell counts. Measured with immunoSEQ multiplex PCR; TCRdb has only the in-frame clones, and not every one. Clone size and V and J calls were adopted from that table, with D and trimming inferred from the DNA. The sample includes some 100,000 clones, approximately 80% of them seen just once. This clone was seen a single time. This CDR3 spans 14 amino acids. Trimming removed 0 bases from V and 1 base from J, with 7 bases in between. Germline V gene data show CDR1 as KGHSH and CDR2 as LQKENI. This chain joins TRBV18 and TRBJ2-7; maybe TRBD2 (5 bases). The sample consisted of peripheral blood. The TCR comes from a woman between 50 and 59 years old with acute or convalescent COVID-19. The CDR3 protein is CASSPPLASYEQYF. The DNA for the CDR3 is TGTGCCAGCTCACCACCCCTAGCTTCCTACGAGCAGTACTTC. Based on the CDR3 plus reference TRBV18 and TRBJ2-7, the full variable domain is NAGVMQNPRHLVRRRGQEARLRCSPMKGHSHVYWYRQLPEEGLKFMVYLQKENIIDESGMPKERFSAEFPKEGPSILRIQQVVRGDSAAYFCASSPPLASYEQYFGPGTRLTVT.